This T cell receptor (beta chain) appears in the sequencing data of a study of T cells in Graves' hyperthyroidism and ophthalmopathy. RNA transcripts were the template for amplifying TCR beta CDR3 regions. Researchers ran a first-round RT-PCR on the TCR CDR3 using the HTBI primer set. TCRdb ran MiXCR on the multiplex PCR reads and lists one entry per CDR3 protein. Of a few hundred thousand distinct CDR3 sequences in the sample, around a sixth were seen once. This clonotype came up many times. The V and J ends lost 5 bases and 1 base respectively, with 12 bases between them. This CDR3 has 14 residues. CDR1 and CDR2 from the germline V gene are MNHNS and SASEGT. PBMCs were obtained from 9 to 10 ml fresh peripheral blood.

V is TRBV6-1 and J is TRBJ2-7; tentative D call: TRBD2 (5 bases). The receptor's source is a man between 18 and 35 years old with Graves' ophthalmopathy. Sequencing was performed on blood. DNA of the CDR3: TGTGCCAGCAGTCCCCTCCGGGAATCCTACGAGCAGTACTTC. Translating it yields CASSPLRESYEQYF.